A single sample gave rise to the 21 T cell receptor beta chains below, sequenced in a study of regulatory T cells in long-lasting Graves disease. The time point was: persistent/refractory GD, antithyroid drugs over 5 years with positive TRAb. There was RNA extracted from PBMCs, and the TCR library was made from it. Assembly of TCR beta libraries relied on iRepertoire HTBI primers together with Arm-PCR of CDR3 regions. TCRdb ran MiXCR on the multiplex PCR reads and lists one entry per CDR3 protein. The repertoire holds approximately 500,000 distinct CDR3 sequences, with 20% to 25% as singletons. The material sequenced was peripheral blood mononuclear cells (PBMCs), taken when the disease was refractory, from a patient treated with antithyroid drugs. The receptor source for this set is a female donor with Graves disease.

CDR3: CASSIQGPGNQPQHF. As DNA, the CDR3 is TGTGCCAGTAGTATACAGGGGCCTGGTAATCAGCCCCAGCATTTT. The chain employs TRBV19 and TRBJ1-5; possibly TRBD1 for D (6 bases). Germline CDR1 and CDR2: LNHDA and SQIVND (reference sequence). This CDR3 is built from 15 residues. Deletions cut 2 bases from V and 4 bases from J, with 12 bases between. The variable domain in full, with the rest retrieved from reference TRBV19 and TRBJ1-5, is DGGITQSPKYLFRKEGQNVTLSCEQNLNHDAMYWYRQDPGQGLRLIYYSQIVNDFQKGDIAEGYSVSREKKESFPLTVTSAQKNPTAFYLCASSIQGPGNQPQHFGDGTRLSIL.

This clonotype was detected ten times or more. The chain couples TRBV28 to TRBJ2-7; possible D gene TRBD2, 7 bases. The CDR3 contains 14 residues. V was pared by 7 bases and J by 6 bases, with 19 bases between. The germline CDR1 and CDR2 sequences are MDHEN and SYDVKM. The CDR3 DNA reads TGTGCCAGCAATACCCCCTGGGGGGGCGGCGAGCAGTACTTC. It encodes CASNTPWGGGEQYF.

V is TRBV5-1 and J is TRBJ2-2; TRBD1 agrees at 10 bases. J lost 4 bases, V lost 5 bases, and 14 bases had no gene match. Germline V gene lookup returns CDR1 SGHRS and CDR2 YFSETQ. The CDR3 sequence is 18 residues long. In DNA, the CDR3 is TGCGCCAGCAGATCAAGCCCCGGGACAGGGGAGTTCACCGGGGAGCTGTTTTTT. As protein: CASRSSPGTGEFTGELFF.

Note on this clonotype: This may be a read error, as it is one base from a much larger clone. The rearrangement uses TRBV2 and TRBJ2-5; TRBD1 matches at 7 bases. The end of the DNA fits TRBJ2-7 better, so the J call may be wrong. The CDR3 totals 14 residues. Germline V gives CDR1 SNHLY, CDR2 FYNNEI. CDR3 coding DNA: TGTGCCAGCAGTGATAGGGGGCTCCAAAACGAGCAGTACTTC. It encodes CASSDRGLQNEQYF.

The table lists this clonotype with a few counts. This rearrangement joins TRBV20-1 to TRBJ1-1; D is uncertain. The CDR3 has 13 residues. CDR1 and CDR2 (germline): DFQATT, SNEGSKA (reference sequence). The V and J ends lost 3 bases and 1 base respectively, with 9 bases between them. CDR3 DNA sequence: TGCAGTGCTAGTCGGACCGGGAACACTGAAGCTTTCTTT. Its protein is CSASRTGNTEAFF.

The chain joins TRBV13 to TRBJ1-4; D remains unclear. The CDR3 covers 14 residues. CDR1 and CDR2 from the germline V gene are PRHDT and FYEKMQ (reference sequence). V dropped 5 bases and J dropped 0 bases, with 7 bases sitting between them. The CDR3 nucleotides read TGTGCCAGCAGCAAGATTGCAACTAATGAAAAACTGTTTTTT. This translates into CASSKIATNEKLFF.

This clonotype was seen a few times. V and J are TRBV12-3 or TRBV12-4 and TRBJ1-5, with 8 positions matching TRBD1. V lost 3 bases and J lost 7; bases outside the gene matches: 14. The CDR3 is made up of 17 amino acids. The CDR3: CASSFRVTGVPGQPQHF. In nucleotides, the CDR3 is TGTGCCAGCAGTTTCCGCGTGACAGGGGTGCCTGGCCAGCCCCAGCATTTT.

This clonotype has more than one count but fewer than ten. The gene calls are TRBV2 and TRBJ2-7; 10 nucleotides line up with TRBD1. The CDR3 runs to 15 residues. Germline-derived CDR1 and CDR2 are SNHLY and FYNNEI. V was pared by 7 bases and J by 0 bases, with 6 bases of the junction left unmatched. DNA for the CDR3: TGTGCCAGCATGGGGGACAGGGGAAGCTCCTACGAGCAGTACTTC. Protein sequence: CASMGDRGSSYEQYF.

This clonotype was seen ten or more times. V is TRBV6-9 and J is TRBJ2-5; D might be TRBD2 (6 bases). The CDR3 loop spans 16 amino acids. The germline V gene encodes CDR1 MNHGY and CDR2 SVAAGI. The germline V and J ends were trimmed by 3 bases and 1 base, with 15 bases remaining between them. CDR3 region: CASSYVWTNSQETQYF. CDR3 DNA: TGTGCCAGCAGTTACGTTTGGACTAATTCCCAAGAGACCCAGTACTTC.

A note on this clonotype: This sequence may be a read error, since a much larger clone differs from it by one base. CDR3: CSAREDASYGYTF. The CDR3 nucleotides are TGCAGTGCTAGAGAAGACGCCTCCTATGGCTACACCTTC. The chain links TRBV20-1 to TRBJ1-2, with D hard to call. Germline CDR1 DFQATT, CDR2 SNEGSKA (reference sequence). The CDR3 sequence is 13 residues long. V lost 0 bases, J lost 4 bases, and 9 bases lay in between.

A note on this clonotype: A much bigger clone sits one base away, suggesting this may be a read error. No conserved phenylalanine or tryptophan ends this CDR3, so it is likely a read error. The chain links TRBV6-5 to TRBJ1-1; D uncertain. CDR1 and CDR2 from the germline V gene are MNHEY and SVGAGI. V lost 4 bases, J lost 8 bases, and 11 bases lay in between. This CDR3 has 12 amino acids. This CDR3 reads CASSSLDGEAFS. The DNA for the CDR3 is TGTGCCAGCAGTTCACTGGACGGGGAAGCTTTCTCT.

At least ten counts were recorded for this clonotype. The rearrangement links TRBV28 to TRBJ2-7; D possibly matches TRBD1 or TRBD2 (5 bases each). The CDR3 spans 16 residues. Between the trimmed V and J ends, which lost 7 bases and 5 bases, there was a span of 24 bases. In germline, CDR1 is MDHEN, CDR2 SYDVKM. CDR3: CASKVAGSPASDEQYF. The DNA for the CDR3 is TGTGCCAGCAAAGTTGCAGGGAGCCCCGCTTCCGACGAGCAGTACTTC. Drawing the rest from reference TRBV28 and TRBJ2-7, the complete variable domain is DVKVTQSSRYLVKRTGEKVFLECVQDMDHENMFWYRQDPGLGLRLIYFSYDVKMKEKGDIPEGYSVSREKKERFSLILESASTNQTSMYLCASKVAGSPASDEQYFGPGTRLTVT.

The table lists this clonotype with many counts. The chain is built from TRBV27 and TRBJ2-7, with D tentatively TRBD1 (6 bases). CDR1 MNHEY and CDR2 SMNVEV come from the germline V gene (reference sequence). CDR3 length: 12 residues. Trimming stripped 6 bases from V and 5 bases from J, with 11 bases between. The chain's CDR3 is CASRLQGNEQYF. CDR3 coding DNA: TGTGCCAGCAGACTCCAGGGGAACGAGCAGTACTTC.

This chain joins TRBV29-1 and TRBJ2-7, with TRBD1 identical over 11 bases. V lost 7 bases to trimming and J lost 0 bases; unmatched junction nucleotides: 5. CDR3 length: 14 residues. Germline V gives CDR1 SQVTM, CDR2 ANQGSEA. The CDR3 region is CSAGGTGGSYEQYF. CDR3 coding DNA: TGCAGCGCCGGAGGGACAGGGGGCTCCTACGAGCAGTACTTC.

The chain combines TRBV27 with TRBJ1-6; D remains unclear. V lost 5 bases and J 1 base, leaving 12 bases between the germline ends. Germline loops: CDR1 MNHEY, CDR2 SMNVEV (reference sequence). The CDR3 runs to 16 residues. The chain's CDR3 is CASSPATVSYNSPLHF. In DNA form, the CDR3 reads TGTGCCAGCAGTCCAGCTACGGTGTCCTATAATTCACCCCTCCACTTT.

This clonotype was picked up many times. The rearrangement uses TRBV4-2 and TRBJ1-1; D is ambiguous. CDR3 size: 13 residues. Per the germline V gene, CDR1 is LGHNA and CDR2 is YNFKEQ. Trimming removed 2 bases at V and 4 bases at J, with 8 bases between. The CDR3 bases are TGTGCCAGCAGCCAATTGTCGGGCACTGAAGCTTTCTTT. It is translated as CASSQLSGTEAFF.

This clonotype was seen many times. The gene calls are TRBV7-2 and TRBJ2-5, with TRBD2 as a possible D gene (6 bases). The CDR3 spans 18 residues. CDR1 and CDR2 from the germline V gene are SGHTA and FQGNSA. Trimming shortened V by 5 bases and J by 6 bases, and 28 bases separated the two germline ends. CDR3 sequence: CASSPIPSANERSKTQYF. The CDR3 DNA is TGTGCCAGCAGCCCTATTCCTAGCGCTAACGAACGGTCTAAGACCCAGTACTTC.

There are many counts of this clonotype. CDR3 residues: CASRAGASGRAGELFF. The CDR3 DNA reads TGTGCCAGCAGGGCCGGAGCTAGCGGGAGGGCCGGGGAGCTGTTTTTT. The chain is built from TRBV28 and TRBJ2-2; 12 positions agree with TRBD2. Trimming at V came to 6 bases and at J to 6 bases, leaving 8 bases not matched to a gene. Germline V CDR1 and CDR2: MDHEN, SYDVKM. The CDR3 has 16 residues.

This clonotype was observed many times. The rearrangement uses TRBV6-1 and TRBJ2-7; D ambiguous. The V and J ends lost 7 bases and 0 bases respectively, with 16 bases between them. This CDR3 is 15 amino acids long. Looked up from germline, CDR1 is MNHNS and CDR2 is SASEGT. CDR3 in DNA: TGTGCCAGCACCCCTCTGTCTTATCGCTCCTACGAGCAGTACTTC. Translating gives CASTPLSYRSYEQYF.

This clonotype was seen ten or more times. V and J are TRBV6-5 and TRBJ2-2; 8 bases align to TRBD1. Trimming took 2 bases from V and 5 from J; bases not matched to a gene: 16. The CDR3 extends over 19 amino acids. Germline-derived CDR1 and CDR2 are MNHEY and SVGAGI. CDR3 in amino acids: CASSYLSGVDRVRTGELFF. Written as DNA, the CDR3 is TGTGCCAGCAGTTACCTGTCGGGGGTGGACAGGGTGAGAACCGGGGAGCTGTTTTTT.

The J gene is TRBJ1-1, the V gene TRBV12-3 or TRBV12-4; a possible D gene is TRBD1 (5 bases). V lost 5 bases and J lost 1, with 14 bases in between. The CDR3 totals 15 residues. In DNA form, the CDR3 reads TGTGCCAGCAGTGACGGAGGGGCATGGAACACTGAAGCTTTCTTT. Its translation: CASSDGGAWNTEAFF.